The rows below give T cell receptor beta chains drawn from one sample of a study of CD8 T cells in ankylosing spondylitis. TCRdb re-derived calls from the 5' RACE reads in MiXCR, one entry per CDR3 protein. In the table there are tens of thousands of distinct CDR3 sequences, under 30% of which are singletons. Sequenced sample: blood, either unsorted or a sorted T cell fraction (not recorded which). The receptors were gathered from a male donor with ankylosing spondylitis or in good health (not recorded which). Both conserved end residues are part of each CDR3. The D gene is left open where the match is weak. Clone size is stated in some rows and not others, as once, few, many or a class when expanded.

V gene: TRBV27; D gene: NA; J gene: TRBJ2-6; clone size: few; CDR3 protein: CASRLTNSGANVLTF; CDR3 DNA: TGTGCCAGCAGACTCACTAACTCTGGGGCCAACGTCCTGACTTTC
V gene: TRBV7-9; D gene: NA; J gene: TRBJ2-7; clone size: once; CDR3 protein: CASSPYSSGYEQYF; CDR3 DNA: TGTGCCAGCAGCCCTTACTCGAGTGGGTACGAGCAGTACTTC
V gene: TRBV18; D gene: TRBD1; J gene: TRBJ1-2; clone size: NA; CDR3 protein: CASSTGTANNYGYTF; CDR3 DNA: TGTGCCAGCTCTACCGGGACAGCAAATAACTATGGCTACACCTTC
V gene: TRBV24-1; D gene: NA; J gene: TRBJ1-5; clone size: few; CDR3 protein: CAGDLSHNSNQPQHF; CDR3 DNA: TGTGCCGGGGACCTCAGCCACAATAGCAATCAGCCCCAGCATTTT
V gene: TRBV5-1; D gene: NA; J gene: TRBJ2-1; clone size: NA; CDR3 protein: CASSWKGGAGEQFF; CDR3 DNA: TGCGCCAGCAGCTGGAAAGGGGGGGCGGGTGAGCAGTTCTTC
V gene: TRBV28; D gene: NA; J gene: TRBJ2-2; clone size: NA; CDR3 protein: CASSFSSRGGELFF; CDR3 DNA: TGTGCCAGCAGTTTTTCCTCGAGGGGGGGGGAGCTGTTTTTT
V gene: TRBV29-1; D gene: TRBD1; J gene: TRBJ1-1; clone size: few; CDR3 protein: CSVPDRGGGAFF; CDR3 DNA: TGCAGCGTTCCGGACAGGGGAGGCGGAGCTTTCTTT
V gene: TRBV7-8; D gene: TRBD1; J gene: TRBJ1-1; clone size: many; CDR3 protein: CASSWDRGRAFF; CDR3 DNA: TGTGCCAGCAGCTGGGACAGGGGGCGGGCTTTCTTT
V gene: TRBV5-5; D gene: NA; J gene: TRBJ1-3; clone size: few; CDR3 protein: CASSLSAGSGNTIYF; CDR3 DNA: TGTGCCAGCAGCTTATCCGCAGGCTCTGGAAACACCATATATTTT
V gene: TRBV20-1; D gene: NA; J gene: TRBJ2-7; clone size: few; CDR3 protein: CSAGALAYEQYF; CDR3 DNA: TGCAGTGCTGGAGCCCTTGCTTACGAGCAGTACTTC
V gene: TRBV5-1; D gene: TRBD2; J gene: TRBJ2-7; clone size: few; CDR3 protein: CASSIGLAGGTTYEQYF; CDR3 DNA: TGCGCCAGCAGCATTGGACTAGCGGGAGGTACAACCTACGAGCAGTACTTC
V gene: TRBV12-5; D gene: NA; J gene: TRBJ1-5; clone size: few; CDR3 protein: CASCLGTQPQHF; CDR3 DNA: TGTGCTAGCTGTTTAGGGACTCAGCCCCAGCATTTT
V gene: TRBV6-1; D gene: TRBD1; J gene: TRBJ2-5; clone size: NA; CDR3 protein: CASRRQGPETQYF; CDR3 DNA: TGTGCCAGCAGGCGACAGGGGCCAGAGACCCAGTACTTC
V gene: TRBV7-6; D gene: TRBD2; J gene: TRBJ2-1; clone size: NA; CDR3 protein: CASSKGGSSYNEQFF; CDR3 DNA: TGTGCCAGCAGCAAGGGCGGGAGCTCCTACAATGAGCAGTTCTTC
V gene: TRBV20-1; D gene: TRBD2; J gene: TRBJ2-1; clone size: NA; CDR3 protein: CSARVSSGYEQFF; CDR3 DNA: TGCAGTGCTAGAGTCTCTAGCGGATACGAGCAGTTCTTC
V gene: TRBV5-1; D gene: TRBD1; J gene: TRBJ1-1; clone size: NA; CDR3 protein: CASSFWTGRVNTEAFF; CDR3 DNA: TGCGCCAGCAGCTTCTGGACAGGGAGGGTGAACACTGAAGCTTTCTTT
V gene: TRBV20-1; D gene: NA; J gene: TRBJ1-1; clone size: NA; CDR3 protein: CSAREPMAEAFF; CDR3 DNA: TGCAGTGCTAGAGAGCCCATGGCTGAAGCTTTCTTT
V gene: TRBV20-1; D gene: NA; J gene: TRBJ2-3; clone size: few; CDR3 protein: CSARPPLAAGDWDTQYF; CDR3 DNA: TGCAGTGCTAGACCTCCACTAGCAGCTGGGGATTGGGATACGCAGTATTTT
V gene: TRBV5-1; D gene: TRBD1; J gene: TRBJ1-1; clone size: NA; CDR3 protein: CASSRNRGGGTEAFF; CDR3 DNA: TGCGCCAGCAGCAGAAACAGGGGAGGGGGCACTGAAGCTTTCTTT
V gene: TRBV3-1; D gene: NA; J gene: TRBJ2-7; clone size: NA; CDR3 protein: CASSEESSYEQYF; CDR3 DNA: TGTGCCAGCAGCGAGGAAAGCTCCTACGAGCAGTACTTC
V gene: TRBV11-1; D gene: TRBD2; J gene: TRBJ2-3; clone size: NA; CDR3 protein: CASSSTPGLAGGPGDTQYF; CDR3 DNA: TGTGCCAGCAGCTCTACGCCGGGACTAGCGGGGGGGCCCGGAGATACGCAGTATTTT
V gene: TRBV20-1; D gene: TRBD2; J gene: TRBJ2-1; clone size: NA; CDR3 protein: CSARDWLAGGNNEQFF; CDR3 DNA: TGCAGTGCTAGAGATTGGCTAGCGGGGGGGAACAATGAGCAGTTCTTC
V gene: TRBV15; D gene: TRBD1; J gene: TRBJ2-7; clone size: once; CDR3 protein: CATSLTTGLNEQYF; CDR3 DNA: TGTGCCACCAGCCTAACGACAGGGCTCAACGAGCAGTACTTC
V gene: TRBV10-1; D gene: NA; J gene: TRBJ2-1; clone size: few; CDR3 protein: CASSDEGAALYNEQFF; CDR3 DNA: TGCGCCAGCAGTGACGAAGGGGCGGCCCTTTACAATGAGCAGTTCTTC
V gene: TRBV5-5; D gene: NA; J gene: TRBJ2-4; clone size: NA; CDR3 protein: CASLALAKNIQYF; CDR3 DNA: TGTGCCAGCCTTGCCTTAGCCAAAAACATTCAGTACTTC
V gene: TRBV15; D gene: NA; J gene: TRBJ1-1; clone size: NA; CDR3 protein: CATSPRFVRKENTEAFF; CDR3 DNA: TGTGCCACCAGCCCCCGTTTTGTACGAAAAGAGAACACTGAAGCTTTCTTT
V gene: TRBV6-5; D gene: NA; J gene: TRBJ1-6; clone size: few; CDR3 protein: CASSYSFSGESSYNSPLHF; CDR3 DNA: TGTGCCAGCAGTTACTCTTTCTCGGGGGAGAGCTCCTATAATTCACCCCTCCACTTT
V gene: TRBV4-2; D gene: TRBD1; J gene: TRBJ1-6; clone size: NA; CDR3 protein: CASSLDPGTGNSPLHF; CDR3 DNA: TGTGCCAGCAGCCTTGACCCCGGGACAGGAAATTCACCCCTCCACTTT
V gene: TRBV2; D gene: NA; J gene: TRBJ2-2; clone size: NA; CDR3 protein: CASIGGSNTGELFF; CDR3 DNA: TGTGCCAGCATTGGCGGTTCGAACACCGGGGAGCTGTTTTTT
V gene: TRBV20-1; D gene: NA; J gene: TRBJ2-1; clone size: NA; CDR3 protein: CSAQAESSYNEQFF; CDR3 DNA: TGCAGTGCCCAAGCGGAGAGCTCCTACAATGAGCAGTTCTTC
V gene: TRBV18; D gene: NA; J gene: TRBJ2-1; clone size: NA; CDR3 protein: CASSPSVAGVYNEQFF; CDR3 DNA: TGTGCCAGCTCACCGTCGGTGGCAGGGGTATACAATGAGCAGTTCTTC
V gene: TRBV3-1; D gene: NA; J gene: TRBJ2-1; clone size: once; CDR3 protein: CASSLRTEDNEQFF; CDR3 DNA: TGTGCCAGCAGCCTGCGGACAGAAGACAATGAGCAGTTCTTC
V gene: TRBV4-1; D gene: NA; J gene: TRBJ2-6; clone size: few; CDR3 protein: CASSQRSGLFTDSGANVLTF; CDR3 DNA: TGCGCCAGCAGCCAAAGATCAGGGTTATTCACCGACTCTGGGGCCAACGTCCTGACTTTC
V gene: TRBV5-1; D gene: NA; J gene: TRBJ1-1; clone size: NA; CDR3 protein: CASSPRAQENTEAFF; CDR3 DNA: TGCGCCAGCAGCCCCCGTGCGCAGGAGAACACTGAAGCTTTCTTT
V gene: TRBV5-5; D gene: NA; J gene: TRBJ1-1; clone size: few; CDR3 protein: CASSLEGGNTMNTEAFF; CDR3 DNA: TGTGCCAGCAGCTTGGAGGGCGGGAATACCATGAACACTGAAGCTTTCTTT
V gene: TRBV5-1; D gene: NA; J gene: TRBJ1-1; clone size: few; CDR3 protein: CASSLTGYDTEAFF; CDR3 DNA: TGCGCCAGCAGCTTGACAGGGTACGACACTGAAGCTTTCTTT
V gene: TRBV7-2; D gene: NA; J gene: TRBJ1-1; clone size: few; CDR3 protein: CASSQQAFF; CDR3 DNA: TGTGCCAGCAGCCAACAGGCTTTCTTT
V gene: TRBV7-2; D gene: NA; J gene: TRBJ2-2; clone size: few; CDR3 protein: CASSLATARSTGELFF; CDR3 DNA: TGTGCCAGCAGCTTAGCCACAGCTCGGTCGACCGGGGAGCTGTTTTTT
V gene: TRBV12-3/TRBV12-4; D gene: TRBD1; J gene: TRBJ1-2; clone size: NA; CDR3 protein: CASSETTGGGYTF; CDR3 DNA: TGTGCCAGCAGTGAAACCACAGGGGGTGGCTACACCTTC
V gene: TRBV6-1; D gene: TRBD1; J gene: TRBJ1-2; clone size: NA; CDR3 protein: CASSTVGGANYGYTF; CDR3 DNA: TGTGCCAGCAGTACGGTAGGGGGCGCGAACTATGGCTACACCTTC
V gene: TRBV15; D gene: TRBD2; J gene: TRBJ2-3; clone size: few; CDR3 protein: CATSILAGADKDTQYF; CDR3 DNA: TGTGCCACCAGCATTTTAGCGGGGGCGGATAAGGATACGCAGTATTTT
V gene: TRBV27; D gene: TRBD2; J gene: TRBJ2-1; clone size: many; CDR3 protein: CASRHSGTSPYNEQFF; CDR3 DNA: TGTGCCAGCAGACATAGCGGGACTTCGCCCTACAATGAGCAGTTCTTC
V gene: TRBV12-3/TRBV12-4; D gene: NA; J gene: TRBJ1-2; clone size: few; CDR3 protein: CASSLMAGDLHGYTF; CDR3 DNA: TGTGCCAGCAGTTTAATGGCAGGGGACTTACATGGCTACACCTTC
V gene: TRBV5-1; D gene: NA; J gene: TRBJ1-4; clone size: few; CDR3 protein: CASSLLGMEEKLFF; CDR3 DNA: TGCGCCAGCAGCTTGTTGGGGATGGAAGAAAAACTGTTTTTT
V gene: TRBV5-1; D gene: NA; J gene: TRBJ2-2; clone size: many; CDR3 protein: CASTVSGDTGELFF; CDR3 DNA: TGCGCCAGCACCGTGTCAGGAGACACCGGGGAGCTGTTTTTT
V gene: TRBV5-1; D gene: NA; J gene: TRBJ2-2; clone size: NA; CDR3 protein: CASRGGLRDTGELFF; CDR3 DNA: TGCGCCAGCAGAGGGGGTCTTAGGGACACCGGGGAGCTGTTTTTT
V gene: TRBV29-1; D gene: NA; J gene: TRBJ1-1; clone size: few; CDR3 protein: CSLGQIQDTEAFF; CDR3 DNA: TGCAGCCTTGGACAGATCCAGGACACTGAAGCTTTCTTT
V gene: TRBV5-1; D gene: NA; J gene: TRBJ1-1; clone size: few; CDR3 protein: CASSLIGRESAEAFF; CDR3 DNA: TGCGCCAGCAGCTTGATTGGCAGGGAGTCGGCTGAAGCTTTCTTT
V gene: TRBV20-1; D gene: NA; J gene: TRBJ1-2; clone size: few; CDR3 protein: CSARELSALSNYGYTF; CDR3 DNA: TGCAGTGCTAGAGAGTTGTCAGCGCTATCTAACTATGGCTACACCTTC
V gene: TRBV10-3; D gene: TRBD1; J gene: TRBJ2-3; clone size: NA; CDR3 protein: CAISVGTGPTDTQYF; CDR3 DNA: TGTGCCATCAGTGTGGGGACAGGGCCCACAGATACGCAGTATTTT
V gene: TRBV5-1; D gene: NA; J gene: TRBJ1-1; clone size: NA; CDR3 protein: CASSAGPANTEAFF; CDR3 DNA: TGCGCCAGCAGCGCGGGGCCGGCGAACACTGAAGCTTTCTTT
V gene: TRBV6-1; D gene: TRBD1; J gene: TRBJ1-1; clone size: NA; CDR3 protein: CASSQGGLNTEAFF; CDR3 DNA: TGTGCCAGCAGCCAGGGGGGGTTGAACACTGAAGCTTTCTTT